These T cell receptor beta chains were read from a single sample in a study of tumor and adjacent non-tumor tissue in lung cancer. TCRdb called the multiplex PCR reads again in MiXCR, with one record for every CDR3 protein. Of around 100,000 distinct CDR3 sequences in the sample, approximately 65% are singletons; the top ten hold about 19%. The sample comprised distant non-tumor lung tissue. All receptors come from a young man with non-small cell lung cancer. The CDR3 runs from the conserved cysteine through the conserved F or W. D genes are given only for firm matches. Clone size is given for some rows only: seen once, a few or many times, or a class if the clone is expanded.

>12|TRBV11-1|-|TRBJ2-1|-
CASSLETNKQFF
TGTGCCAGTAGCTTAGAGACCAATAAGCAGTTCTTC
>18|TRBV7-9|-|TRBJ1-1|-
CASSLVPWGWRMNTEAFF
TGTGCCAGCAGCTTAGTCCCGTGGGGGTGGCGCATGAACACTGAAGCTTTCTTT
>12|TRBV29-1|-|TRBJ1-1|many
CSVVDEVTEAFF
TGCAGCGTCGTCGACGAGGTAACTGAAGCTTTCTTT
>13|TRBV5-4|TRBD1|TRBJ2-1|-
CTSSRDRNNEQFF
TGTACCAGCAGTCGGGACAGAAATAATGAGCAGTTCTTC
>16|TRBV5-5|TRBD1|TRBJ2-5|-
CANSSGTGTGGETQYF
TGTGCCAACAGCTCAGGAACCGGGACAGGGGGAGAGACCCAATACTTC
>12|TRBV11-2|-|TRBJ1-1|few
CASSLPGRRAFF
TGTGCCAGCAGCTTACCCGGACGCAGAGCTTTCTTT
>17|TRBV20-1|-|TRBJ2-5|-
CSARAGSNHPDQETQYF
TGCAGTGCTAGAGCCGGGTCCAACCACCCGGACCAAGAGACCCAGTATTTC
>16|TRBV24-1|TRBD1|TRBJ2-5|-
CATSDFKRQGRETQYF
TGTGCCACCAGTGATTTCAAGCGACAGGGAAGAGAGACCCAGTACTTC
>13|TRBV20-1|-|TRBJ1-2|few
CSARPGARYGCTF
-
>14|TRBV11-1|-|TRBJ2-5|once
CASNFRLDRETQYF
TGTGCCAGCAACTTTCGGCTAGACCGAGAGACCCAGTACTTC
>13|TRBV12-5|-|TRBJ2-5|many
CASGKDFWETQYF
TGTGCTAGTGGCAAGGACTTTTGGGAGACCCAGTACTTC
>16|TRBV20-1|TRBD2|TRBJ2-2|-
CSARDQRGGGTGEPFF
TGCAGTGCTAGAGATCAGCGGGGGGGCGGCACCGGGGAGCCGTTTTTT
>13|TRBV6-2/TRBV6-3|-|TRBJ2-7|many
CASSYSASYEQYF
TGTGCCAGCAGTTACTCAGCTTCCTACGAGCAGTACTTC
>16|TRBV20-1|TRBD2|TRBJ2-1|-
CSARVTASGDYNEQFF
TGCAGTGCTAGGGTAACAGCTAGCGGGGACTACAATGAGCAGTTCTTC
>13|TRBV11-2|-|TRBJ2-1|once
CASTTHRYIEQFF
TGTGCCAGCACCACGCACCGATACATTGAGCAGTTCTTC
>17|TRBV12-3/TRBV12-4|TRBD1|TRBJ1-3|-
CASRYTQGGKAGNTIYF
TGTGCCAGCAGGTACACCCAGGGGGGCAAGGCTGGAAACACTATATATTTT
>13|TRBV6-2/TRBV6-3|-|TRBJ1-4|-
CASGSSGLGKLFF
TGTGCCAGCGGTTCCTCGGGTCTCGGAAAACTGTTTTTT
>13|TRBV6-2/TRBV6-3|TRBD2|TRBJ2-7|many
CASSFGTNYEQYF
TGTGCCAGCAGTTTTGGGACTAACTACGAGCAGTACTTC
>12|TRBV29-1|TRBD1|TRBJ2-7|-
CSVKGQSYEQYF
TGCAGCGTCAAGGGACAGTCCTACGAGCAGTATTTC
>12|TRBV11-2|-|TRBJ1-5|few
CASSLERGAQHF
TGTGCCAGTAGCTTAGAGCGCGGAGCGCAGCATTTT
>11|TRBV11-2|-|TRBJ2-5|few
CVSSPEGIQYF
TGTGTCAGCAGCCCAGAGGGGATCCAGTACTTC
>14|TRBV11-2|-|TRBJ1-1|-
CAGSSFLGSTEAFF
TGTGCCGGCAGCTCCTTCCTAGGGTCCACTGAAGCTTTCTTT